The 12 T cell receptor beta chains below were found in one sample sequenced in a study of graft-versus-host responses after intestinal transplantation. Sequencing was performed with immunoSEQ multiplex PCR; in TCRdb, only in-frame clones are kept and a portion is missing. The data hold about 98,000 clones, with roughly four fifths observed a single time. No antigen is known for these receptors. The specimen comprised unstimulated CD8+ T cells sorted from spleen or lymph node cells, sampled before intestinal transplant. These receptor sequences come from a human donor who received an intestinal transplant.

The CDR3 here is CASSLVSKGAEVHSPLHF. The CDR3 nucleotides are TGTGCCAGCAGCTTAGTGAGTAAGGGGGCCGAAGTCCACTCACCCCTCCACTTT. V is TRBV7-6 and J is TRBJ1-6; 7 bases fit TRBD1. With 1 base clipped from V and 10 bases from J, the junction kept 16 bases outside the gene matches. Germline V gene lookup returns CDR1 SGHVS and CDR2 FNYEAQ. CDR3 size: 18 residues.

This chain uses TRBV10-3 with TRBJ2-5; D unclear. Gene TRBJ2-7 matches the end of the DNA better, so the J call may be wrong. The CDR3 spans 14 residues. From germline, CDR1 is ENHRY and CDR2 SYGVKD. The CDR3, as DNA: TGTGCCATCAGTGGACGGTTACCGATCTACGAGCAGTACTTC. Its protein is CAISGRLPIYEQYF.

The V call is TRBV27, the J call TRBJ2-7; D is perhaps TRBD2 (6 bases). CDR1 is MNHEY, CDR2 SMNVEV, per germline (reference sequence). V lost 6 bases to trimming and J lost 3 bases, with 18 bases between them. This CDR3 region has 15 residues. The CDR3 bases are TGTGCCAGCAGCGCGCTCCGGGTGGGGGGCTACGAGCAGTACTTC. This codes for CASSALRVGGYEQYF.

This chain links TRBV1 with TRBJ2-7; no DNA check was done on the table's D call, TRBD2. TRBV1 is termed a pseudogene. The CDR3 runs 17 residues. The chain's CDR3 is CTSSQMRGLAGGCEQYF. The DNA for the CDR3 is TGCACCAGCAGCCAGATGCGGGGACTAGCGGGGGGCTGCGAGCAGTACTTC.

The CDR3 sequence: CASSNSRDTDSPLHF. The DNA of the CDR3 is TGTGCCAGCAGCAACTCCCGGGACACGGATTCACCCCTCCACTTT. The chain couples TRBV21-1 to TRBJ1-6; the tabulated D call, TRBD1, remains unverified against the DNA. TRBV21-1 is annotated as a pseudogene. There are 15 residues in the CDR3.

CDR3 in amino acids: CASSPGGVAKNIQYF. CDR3 in DNA: TGTGCCAGCAGCCCGGGGGGAGTAGCCAAAAACATTCAGTACTTC. The rearrangement uses TRBV28 and TRBJ2-4; 7 bases match TRBD2. The germline V gene has CDR1 MDHEN and CDR2 SYDVKM. Unmatched junction bases numbered 5, after V lost 6 bases and J lost 0 bases. The CDR3 contains 15 residues.

The J gene is TRBJ2-2, the V gene TRBV7-3; D ambiguous. CDR3 length: 11 amino acids. Trimming took 1 base from V and 7 from J, leaving 1 base between them. Germline values: CDR1 SGHTA, CDR2 FQGTGA. DNA of the CDR3: TGTGCCAGCAGCTTAAACGGGGAGCTGTTTTTT. Amino acid sequence: CASSLNGELFF. Full variable domain (rest looked up from reference TRBV7-3 and TRBJ2-2): GAGVSQTPSNKVTEKGKYVELRCDPISGHTALYWYRQSLGQGPEFLIYFQGTGAADDSGLPNDRFFAVRPEGSVSTLKIQRTERGDSAVYLCASSLNGELFFGEGSRLTVL.

The rearrangement uses TRBV27 and TRBJ2-2; 7 bases map to TRBD2. CDR1 is MNHEY and CDR2 is SMNVEV in the germline V gene (reference sequence). CDR3 length: 18 residues. The V gene end was trimmed by 6 bases and the J gene end by 4 bases; junction bases not matched to a gene: 17. The CDR3 region is CASSGTRGVKQFTGELFF. In DNA, the CDR3 is TGTGCCAGCAGCGGCACCCGGGGGGTTAAGCAGTTCACCGGGGAGCTGTTTTTT.

V usage is TRBV10-3 and J usage is TRBJ1-1, with 10 bases lining up with TRBD1. This CDR3 is 21 amino acids long. Germline values: CDR1 ENHRY, CDR2 SYGVKD. After removal of 2 bases from V and 1 base from J, the junction contained 19 bases not matched to a gene. The DNA of the CDR3 is TGTGCCATCAGTGAGCCCCGGGACAGGGGTGATATCCCTCCTAAGAACACTGAAGCTTTCTTT. This codes for CAISEPRDRGDIPPKNTEAFF.

The chain joins TRBV13 to TRBJ2-4; unclear D gene. Germline V gene data show CDR1 as PRHDT and CDR2 as FYEKMQ (reference sequence). There are 14 residues in the CDR3. Trimming removed 0 bases from V and 5 bases from J, with 8 bases in between. CDR3 sequence reads: CASSLGLVENIQYF. The CDR3, as DNA: TGTGCCAGCAGCTTAGGCCTAGTCGAAAACATTCAGTACTTC.

The rearrangement links TRBV29-1 to TRBJ2-7, with a weak D call TRBD2 (6 bases). Germline V gene lookup returns CDR1 SQVTM and CDR2 ANQGSEA. V was pared by 1 base and J by 4 bases, with 17 bases between. The CDR3 runs 15 residues. For the CDR3, the DNA is TGCAGCGTTGAAGTTGTCGGCAAACGGGAGTACGAGCAGTACTTC. This codes for CSVEVVGKREYEQYF.

The chain links TRBV28 to TRBJ2-1; 11 bases match TRBD1. There are 17 residues in the CDR3. CDR1 and CDR2 from the germline V gene are MDHEN and SYDVKM. V trimming: 3 bases; J trimming: 7 bases; junction bases outside the gene matches: 11. CDR3 in DNA: TGTGCCAGCAGTTTGGTGAGAACCGGGACAGGGGGAAATGAGCAGTTCTTC. Protein: CASSLVRTGTGGNEQFF. The full variable domain, in which reference TRBV28 and TRBJ2-1 provide the parts outside the CDR3, is DVKVTQSSRYLVKRTGEKVFLECVQDMDHENMFWYRQDPGLGLRLIYFSYDVKMKEKGDIPEGYSVSREKKERFSLILESASTNQTSMYLCASSLVRTGTGGNEQFFGPGTRLTVL.